Listed here are 3 T cell receptor beta chains from one sample, sequenced in a study of neurological immune-mediated disorders. As to time point: longitudinal time-point 1 (baseline). TCRdb used MiXCR to reprocess the 5' RACE reads, holding one entry per CDR3 protein. The sample has fewer than 90,000 distinct CDR3 sequences, roughly 10% seen once; the top ten hold about 9.6%. The sample consisted of PBMCs. The receptors here all came from a man aged 25-40 years in good health.

This clonotype was counted many times. This chain links TRBV6-6 with TRBJ1-2; 9 nucleotides line up with TRBD1. CDR1 and CDR2 from the germline V gene are MNHNY and SVGAGI (reference sequence). The V gene end was trimmed by 4 bases and the J gene end by 8 bases; junction bases not matched to a gene: 5. CDR3 size: 13 residues. The CDR3 reads CASSSGQGGGYTF. As DNA, the CDR3 is TGTGCCAGCAGTTCGGGACAGGGCGGCGGCTACACCTTC.

At least ten counts were recorded for this clonotype. The genes are TRBV15 and TRBJ2-1; 12 bases fit TRBD1. Per germline, CDR1 LNHNV and CDR2 YYDKDF (reference sequence). This CDR3 has 15 amino acids. Unmatched junction bases numbered 6, after V lost 4 bases and J lost 8 bases. CDR3 DNA sequence: TGTGCCACCAGCACCCGGGACAGGGGGCTCTATGAGCAGTTCTTC. It encodes CATSTRDRGLYEQFF. Using reference TRBV15 and TRBJ2-1 for the parts outside the CDR3, the full variable domain is DAMVIQNPRYQVTQFGKPVTLSCSQTLNHNVMYWYQQKSSQAPKLLFHYYDKDFNNEADTPDNFQSRRPNTSFCFLDIRSPGLGDTAMYLCATSTRDRGLYEQFFGPGTRLTVL.

This clonotype has ten or more counts. This chain connects TRBV18 to TRBJ2-7, with TRBD2 as a possible D gene (5 bases). Germline V gene sequence: CDR1 KGHSH, CDR2 LQKENI. Trimming stripped 3 bases from V and 6 bases from J, with 15 bases between. There are 14 residues in the CDR3. DNA of the CDR3: TGTGCCAGCTCACCCGGGGAAACGCACCGCGAGCAGTACTTC. Translating it yields CASSPGETHREQYF.